The 18 T cell receptor beta chains below all came from one sample that was sequenced in a study of blood T cell repertoires in COVID-19. Repertoires were generated with immunoSEQ multiplex PCR, while TCRdb's copy carries only in-frame clones and drops some. The sample carries a few hundred thousand clones, 70% to 85% recorded once. Sequenced: peripheral blood. These receptors came from a man between 35 and 55 years old who had recovered from COVID-19.

The genes are TRBV25-1 and TRBJ2-7; TRBD1 aligns across 8 bases. The CDR3 covers 12 residues. Germline loops: CDR1 MGHDK, CDR2 SYGVNS. J was trimmed by 3 bases and V by 7 bases; bases with no gene match: 2. Written as DNA, the CDR3 is TGTGCCAGCACCGGGACAGGCTACGAGCAGTACTTC. Encoded protein: CASTGTGYEQYF.

The chain recombines TRBV19 with TRBJ1-4; 7 nucleotides line up with TRBD1. V trimming: 5 bases; J trimming: 7 bases; junction bases outside the gene matches: 7. From germline, CDR1 is LNHDA and CDR2 SQIVND (reference sequence). This CDR3 region has 14 residues. DNA for the CDR3: TGTGCCAGTAGTGGAGACAGGGTTGGTGAAAAACTGTTTTTT. Amino acids: CASSGDRVGEKLFF.

The chain employs TRBV10-3 and TRBJ2-1, with a possible D match to TRBD1 (6 bases). The CDR3 spans 16 residues. Germline CDR1 and CDR2: ENHRY and SYGVKD. The V gene lost 6 bases and the J gene lost 7 bases, with 22 bases spanning the gap. This chain's CDR3 is CAISGSGGQRNNEQFF. The CDR3 DNA sequence: TGTGCCATCAGCGGGTCGGGCGGACAGCGGAATAATGAGCAGTTCTTC.

This chain uses TRBV12-5 with TRBJ2-5; 14 positions match TRBD2. The CDR3 covers 17 residues. Germline V gives CDR1 LGHNT, CDR2 FRNRAP. The trim removed 4 bases at V and 4 bases at J, leaving 8 bases unmatched. This CDR3 reads CASGWRGLAGVGETQYF. As DNA, the CDR3 is TGTGCTAGTGGTTGGCGGGGACTAGCGGGAGTGGGAGAGACCCAGTACTTC.

The genes are TRBV6-1 and TRBJ1-5; a weak D match, TRBD1 (6 bases). Germline V lookup: CDR1 MNHNS, CDR2 SASEGT. The CDR3 has 12 amino acids. The CDR3 coding sequence is TGTGTGGTGGGGGGGCTCAATCAGCCCCAGCATTTT. Translating it yields CVVGGLNQPQHF.

This chain connects TRBV3-1 (or the pseudogene TRBV3-2) to TRBJ1-1, with TRBD1 identical over 8 bases. This CDR3 is built from 14 residues. The germline CDR1 and CDR2 sequences are LGHDT and YNNKEL (reference sequence). Trimming took 5 bases from V and 1 from J; bases not matched to a gene: 3. DNA of the CDR3: TGTGCCAGCAGCTGGGGGACAGGGAACACTGAAGCTTTCTTT. It translates to CASSWGTGNTEAFF.

The CDR3, as DNA: TGTGCCAGCAGTGAAGTCAGAGGGAACGAGCAGTACTTC. Residues: CASSEVRGNEQYF. The genes are TRBV6-1 and TRBJ2-7; possible D gene TRBD2, 5 bases. The CDR3 consists of 13 residues. The V end was cut by 1 base, the J end by 5 bases, with 9 bases between. Germline V lookup: CDR1 MNHNS, CDR2 SASEGT.

In this sample, this clone turned up once. The chain carries TRBV7-8 and TRBJ2-7; no clear D gene. V was shortened by 0 bases and J by 0 bases, with 6 bases between the two germline ends. The CDR3 runs to 14 residues. Germline CDR1 reads SGHVS; CDR2 reads FQNEAQ. The CDR3 DNA is TGTGCCAGCAGCTTAGCGGCCCACTCCTACGAGCAGTACTTC. It translates to CASSLAAHSYEQYF.

The chain couples TRBV6-5 to TRBJ2-2; 8 nucleotides agree with TRBD2. Germline trimming cut 2 bases from V and 4 bases from J; bases unmatched to any gene: 6. The length of the CDR3 is 16 residues. Germline V lookup: CDR1 MNHEY, CDR2 SVGAGI. In DNA form, the CDR3 reads TGTGCCAGCAGTTACGGTCGGACTAGCCCCACCGGGGAGCTGTTTTTT. This translates into CASSYGRTSPTGELFF.

This clone was detected only once. The CDR3 is CASSEQGTAYNEQFF. CDR3 DNA sequence: TGTGCCAGCAGCGAACAGGGAACCGCCTACAATGAGCAGTTCTTC. V usage is TRBV7-2 and J usage is TRBJ2-1; TRBD1 might be the D (6 bases). Trimming took off 5 bases at V and 2 bases at J, with 13 bases between the two ends. Germline CDR1 reads SGHTA; CDR2 reads FQGNSA. This CDR3 has 15 amino acids.

The CDR3 DNA sequence: TGTGCCAGCAGCTTAGGCGGGCAGAGGAACACTGAAGCTTTCTTT. It translates to CASSLGGQRNTEAFF. This chain connects TRBV5-4 to TRBJ1-1; no clear D gene. V was clipped by 2 bases and J by 1 base, with 12 bases between them. Germline V lookup: CDR1 SGHNT, CDR2 YYREEE (reference sequence). The CDR3 runs 15 residues.

CDR3: CASSEPKQAIGYGYTF. The CDR3 DNA follows: TGTGCCAGCAGTGAACCGAAACAGGCCATTGGCTATGGCTACACCTTC. The chain carries TRBV2 and TRBJ1-2; TRBD1 might be the D (5 bases). Germline V gene lookup returns CDR1 SNHLY and CDR2 FYNNEI. The CDR3 runs 16 residues. Trimming removed 2 bases from V and 4 bases from J, with 17 bases in between.

This rearrangement joins TRBV10-3 to TRBJ2-5, with D possibly matching TRBD1 (8 bases). CDR3 length equals 16 residues. Germline V gives CDR1 ENHRY, CDR2 SYGVKD. Trimming shortened V by 0 bases and J by 5 bases, and 16 bases separated the two germline ends. The CDR3 here is CAISESQGGAFETQYF. The DNA of the CDR3 is TGTGCCATCAGTGAGTCACAGGGGGGGGCCTTTGAGACCCAGTACTTC.

This clone was counted a single time. The gene calls are TRBV27 and TRBJ2-7; 7 positions match TRBD1. The CDR3 contains 14 residues. Losses at the gene ends were 9 bases for V and 0 bases for J; bases not matched to a gene: 8. CDR1 and CDR2 (germline): MNHEY, SMNVEV (reference sequence). The CDR3 sequence is CARSTGIVSYEQYF. The CDR3 DNA reads as TGTGCCAGGTCGACAGGGATCGTCTCCTACGAGCAGTACTTC.

For the CDR3, the DNA is TGTGCCAGTAGTATCGGTACAGGGCAAAGCTCCTACGAGCAGTACTTC. Translating it yields CASSIGTGQSSYEQYF. The V gene is TRBV19, the J gene TRBJ2-7; TRBD1 might be the D (6 bases). From germline, CDR1 is LNHDA and CDR2 SQIVND (reference sequence). There are 16 residues in the CDR3. Trimming cost V 3 bases and J 0 bases, with 15 bases left between them. The complete variable domain, with remaining parts taken from reference TRBV19 and TRBJ2-7, reads DGGITQSPKYLFRKEGQNVTLSCEQNLNHDAMYWYRQDPGQGLRLIYYSQIVNDFQKGDIAEGYSVSREKKESFPLTVTSAQKNPTAFYLCASSIGTGQSSYEQYFGPGTRLTVT.

The chain recombines TRBV6-6 with TRBJ1-2, with TRBD1 identical over 8 bases. V shed 6 bases, J shed 5 bases, and the junction held 8 bases outside the gene matches. The germline V gene encodes CDR1 MNHNY and CDR2 SVGAGI (reference sequence). The CDR3 length is 14 residues. Here the CDR3 DNA reads TGTGCCAGCAGCCCCCCACAGGGGGGATATGGCTACACCTTC. Translating gives CASSPPQGGYGYTF.

This CDR3 is CASSQALSRGRGTDTQYF. CDR3 nucleotide sequence: TGCGCCAGCAGCCAAGCCTTAAGTAGGGGAAGGGGCACAGATACGCAGTATTTT. This chain uses TRBV4-1 with TRBJ2-3; D possibly corresponds to TRBD1 (5 bases). The CDR3 loop spans 18 amino acids. Germline V gene data show CDR1 as MGHRA and CDR2 as YSYEKL. Between the trimmed V and J ends, which lost 1 base and 1 base, there was a span of 18 bases.

This clone showed up just once. The chain has TRBV2 and TRBJ2-7, with 9 bases that match TRBD2. V shed 6 bases, J shed 2 bases, and the junction held 8 bases outside the gene matches. The CDR3 is 15 residues long. Germline V gene sequence: CDR1 SNHLY, CDR2 FYNNEI. CDR3: CASRDGLAGTYEQYF. In DNA, the CDR3 is TGTGCCAGCAGGGATGGGCTAGCGGGGACCTACGAGCAGTACTTC.